This T cell receptor (beta chain) appears in the sequencing data of a study of cytotoxic CD8 clonotypes in ibrutinib-treated CLL. Across the whole study: Timing of response sample collection was a median roughly twelve months after treatment start, with a range of 6 to 36. Productive templates averaged approximately 260,000 per sample, and productive rearrangements about 89,000.

Points on this clone: The antigen remains undetermined.

General observations from the study: The study found clonality rose at ibrutinib response, then fell toward baseline at progression.

V lost 7 bases and J lost 4, with 16 bases in between. From germline, CDR1 is MDHEN and CDR2 SYDVKM. This CDR3 region has 14 residues. The data were produced by immunoSEQ multiplex PCR, yet TCRdb's version contains in-frame clones alone and is incomplete. This sample has some 150,000 clones, with around three quarters found just once. This receptor was identified in a human donor with chronic lymphocytic leukemia. This chain links TRBV28 with TRBJ1-2; the D gene is possibly TRBD1 (6 bases). The sequences come from PBMCs, collected after 12 months of ibrutinib treatment. CDR3 in DNA: TGTGCCAGCATTCCGGGGGCGCTTACCTATGGCTACACCTTC. It translates to CASIPGALTYGYTF.